This T cell receptor (beta chain) was profiled in a study of shared clonotypes between healthy human individuals. Sequencing used immunoSEQ multiplex PCR; TCRdb keeps in-frame clones, though not all of them. The repertoire includes 550,000 to 850,000 clones, over 55% of them detected once, and more than 1.5% sits in the top ten. The CDR3 extends over 14 amino acids. V was clipped by 6 bases and J by 7 bases, with 19 bases between them. Germline CDR1 reads MDHEN; CDR2 reads SYDVKM. This TCR came from a woman aged 25 to 39 in good health. The sequencing sample was made of memory CD4+ T cells sorted from blood. Subset here: CD45RA-negative fraction. The chain couples TRBV28 to TRBJ2-7, with D possibly matching TRBD1 (6 bases). CDR3 in amino acids: CASSRGQLLWEQYF. The CDR3 DNA follows: TGTGCCAGCAGCCGAGGACAGCTTTTATGGGAGCAGTACTTC.